The 25 T cell receptor beta chains given below trace back to one sample, sequenced in a study of CD8+ T cells in alopecia areata listed by TCRdb under 2018. Receptors were amplified or captured by the immunoSEQ multiplex PCR assay. RNA was extracted from all samples and reverse transcribed into cDNA, which served as template for TCR sequencing. TCRdb stores this immuneACCESS table with in-frame sequences only. Part of the clones is absent; in the studies checked, under half of the shortfall reflects unresolved V genes, and no reason is known for the rest. Here the sample has 150,000 or so clones; about 54% occur a single time. Roughly 16% of the sample rests with the top ten. According to the study, the label for this sample's treatment or condition signals: oral pan-JAK inhibitor, 5-10 mg twice daily. This material consisted of CD4+ T cells sorted from blood, taken at week 56, from a patient treated with tofacitinib. The receptors were sampled from a human donor with alopecia areata.

This clone has more than one count but fewer than ten. This rearrangement joins TRBV30 to TRBJ1-2, with 7 bases identical to TRBD1. This CDR3 is 14 amino acids long. Germline V gives CDR1 GTSNPN, CDR2 SVGIG (reference sequence). Trimming at V came to 8 bases and at J to 3 bases, leaving 12 bases not matched to a gene. The DNA for the CDR3 is TGTGCCAGTACCCCGCAGGGGGGATACTATGGCTACACCTTC. Encoded protein: CASTPQGGYYGYTF.

The table lists this clone with a count of one. This rearrangement joins TRBV30 to TRBJ2-1; 8 nucleotides agree with TRBD2. This CDR3 region has 15 residues. The V gene's germline CDR1 is GTSNPN and CDR2 SVGIG (reference sequence). The V segment lost 2 bases and the J segment 8 bases; nucleotides outside the gene matches: 11. CDR3: CAWSYGLADLDEQFF. The CDR3 DNA reads TGTGCCTGGAGTTACGGACTAGCAGACTTAGATGAGCAGTTCTTC.

Here the CDR3 DNA reads TGTGCCAGCAGCCCCACAGGGGTAAGGGCGGACTACGAGCAGTACTTC. Translating it yields CASSPTGVRADYEQYF. The rearrangement uses TRBV11-2 and TRBJ2-7; 7 bases map to TRBD1. V dropped 5 bases and J dropped 3; count of bases not matched to a gene: 13. The germline gives CDR1 SGHAT, CDR2 FQNNGV. The CDR3 runs to 16 residues.

The J gene is TRBJ1-2, the V gene TRBV11-1; tentative D call: TRBD1 (6 bases). Trimming shortened V by 6 bases and J by 0 bases, and 14 bases separated the two germline ends. The germline gives CDR1 SGHAT, CDR2 FQDESV (reference sequence). The CDR3 loop spans 15 amino acids. The CDR3 spells CASRPRDTSNYGYTF. CDR3 nucleotide sequence: TGTGCCAGCAGACCCCGGGACACCTCTAACTATGGCTACACCTTC.

The gene calls are TRBV29-1 and TRBJ2-7; 7 bases map to TRBD2. Germline CDR1 and CDR2: SQVTM and ANQGSEA. The CDR3 has 13 amino acids. J was trimmed by 5 bases and V by 5 bases; bases with no gene match: 9. CDR3: CSVLVGGVDEQYF. CDR3 nucleotide sequence: TGCAGCGTTTTAGTTGGGGGGGTGGACGAGCAGTACTTC.

V gene TRBV29-1 combines with J gene TRBJ2-5, with TRBD1 matching over 9 bases. The CDR3 contains 15 residues. V shed 7 bases and J 0 bases; nucleotides not matched to a gene: 9. Germline V gene data show CDR1 as SQVTM and CDR2 as ANQGSEA. The CDR3 DNA reads as TGCAGCGCCCGACAGGGGGTTTCGTACCAAGAGACCCAGTACTTC. Translated: CSARQGVSYQETQYF.

The rearrangement uses TRBV29-1 and TRBJ2-7, with 8 positions matching TRBD1. This CDR3 is 14 amino acids long. V lost 7 bases to trimming and J lost 6 bases; unmatched junction nucleotides: 14. Germline V CDR1 and CDR2: SQVTM, ANQGSEA. CDR3 in DNA: TGCAGCGCCTCAGGGGCAGGGGGCCTCTCCGAGCAGTACTTC. As protein: CSASGAGGLSEQYF.

The chain combines TRBV6-5 with TRBJ2-5, with 13 nucleotides matching TRBD2. J gave up 5 bases and V 4 bases, and 4 bases lay outside the gene matches. The CDR3 is made up of 15 amino acids. Germline lookup yields CDR1 MNHEY and CDR2 SVGAGI. CDR3 nucleotide sequence: TGTGCCAGCAGTTTACTAGCGGGGGGGCCTGAGACCCAGTACTTC. Amino acids: CASSLLAGGPETQYF.

The V and J genes are TRBV18 and TRBJ1-2; unclear D gene. Germline-derived CDR1 and CDR2 are KGHSH and LQKENI. The CDR3 runs to 15 residues. V shed 0 bases and J shed 1 base, with 9 bases lying between them. CDR3 loop: CASSPPAGSNYGYTF. The CDR3 DNA reads as TGTGCCAGCTCACCACCAGCTGGTAGTAACTATGGCTACACCTTC.

This clone has more than one count but fewer than ten. The rearrangement uses TRBV30 and TRBJ1-5, with D maybe TRBD1 (6 bases). V lost 0 bases and J lost 2, with 11 bases in between. This CDR3 spans 15 amino acids. CDR1 is GTSNPN and CDR2 is SVGIG in the germline V gene (reference sequence). Here the CDR3 reads CAWSVAGAGNQPQHF. DNA of the CDR3: TGTGCCTGGAGTGTAGCAGGGGCTGGCAATCAGCCCCAGCATTTT.

The gene calls are TRBV6-5 and TRBJ1-5, with unresolved D. The CDR3 has 13 amino acids. The germline V gene has CDR1 MNHEY and CDR2 SVGAGI. The V and J ends lost 8 bases and 2 bases respectively, with 10 bases between them. The CDR3 spells CASGENGNQPQHF. The CDR3 nucleotides are TGTGCCAGCGGGGAAAACGGCAATCAGCCCCAGCATTTT.

This chain links TRBV5-6 with TRBJ1-1; 7 nucleotides line up with TRBD1. Germline-derived CDR1 and CDR2 are SGHDT and YYEEEE. The CDR3 totals 14 residues. The V segment lost 5 bases and the J segment 4 bases; nucleotides outside the gene matches: 8. CDR3 loop: CASRPAGGGTEAFF. The CDR3 DNA sequence: TGTGCCAGCAGACCCGCAGGGGGAGGCACTGAAGCTTTCTTT.

The chain links TRBV7-2 to TRBJ1-5; no reliable D call. The germline V gene encodes CDR1 SGHTA and CDR2 FQGNSA. This CDR3 spans 13 amino acids. V lost 3 bases, J lost 7 bases, and 10 bases lay in between. CDR3 nucleotide sequence: TGTGCCAGCAGCTTTAAAGGCTCCCAGCCCCAGCATTTT. Translated: CASSFKGSQPQHF.

With respect to this clone: At one end, the junction sequence differs from germline, possibly due to a read error. This sequence joins TRBV25-1 and TRBJ2-5, with 7 bases that match TRBD2. The CDR3 has 14 residues. Per the germline V gene, CDR1 is MGHDK and CDR2 is SYGVNS. CDR3 in DNA: TGTGCCAGCACTGAACTAGCGAACCAAGAGACCCAGTACTTC. This encodes CASTELANQETQYF.

V gene TRBV29-1 combines with J gene TRBJ1-5; D gene unclear. Per germline, CDR1 SQVTM and CDR2 ANQGSEA. The CDR3 has 14 amino acids. Trimming removed 7 bases from V and 5 bases from J, with 18 bases in between. As DNA, the CDR3 is TGCAGCGCCCGAGGAACTGGATCGGATCAGCCCCAGCATTTT. Its protein product is CSARGTGSDQPQHF.

The rearrangement joins TRBV29-1 to TRBJ2-3; D perhaps matches TRBD1 (6 bases). The CDR3 covers 14 residues. The V and J ends lost 8 bases and 1 base respectively, with 16 bases between them. The V gene's germline CDR1 is SQVTM and CDR2 ANQGSEA. CDR3 sequence: CSLIVDRRTDTQYF. The DNA for the CDR3 is TGCAGCCTCATCGTGGACAGACGCACAGATACGCAGTATTTT.

This sequence joins TRBV6-5 and TRBJ2-7, with 8 bases lining up with TRBD1. Germline V lookup: CDR1 MNHEY, CDR2 SVGAGI. Unmatched junction bases numbered 10, after V lost 6 bases and J lost 3 bases. CDR3 length: 15 amino acids. CDR3 loop: CASSKTGTGDYEQYF. The CDR3 bases are TGTGCCAGCAGCAAGACCGGGACAGGAGACTACGAGCAGTACTTC.

The chain recombines TRBV5-1 with TRBJ2-7, with 8 bases aligning to TRBD1. Germline V lookup: CDR1 SGHRS, CDR2 YFSETQ. The V gene end was trimmed by 4 bases and the J gene end by 7 bases; junction bases not matched to a gene: 10. CDR3 size: 14 residues. This chain's CDR3 is CASSPDRALLEQYF. In DNA form, the CDR3 reads TGCGCCAGCAGCCCGGACAGGGCCCTTTTGGAGCAGTACTTC.

This clone was observed a single time. The rearrangement links TRBV7-9 to TRBJ1-6; D may be TRBD1 (5 bases). Germline V gives CDR1 SEHNR, CDR2 FQNEAQ (reference sequence). V was pared by 8 bases and J by 7 bases, with 15 bases between. CDR3 length: 14 residues. CDR3: CASGPDIRNSPLHF. Here the CDR3 DNA reads TGTGCCAGCGGGCCGGACATTCGGAATTCACCCCTCCACTTT.

V is TRBV7-2 and J is TRBJ1-1; 11 bases line up with TRBD1. Germline V gene lookup returns CDR1 SGHTA and CDR2 FQGNSA. This CDR3 spans 16 amino acids. Trimming cost V 5 bases and J 1 base; bases outside gene matches: 6. CDR3 nucleotide sequence: TGTGCCAGCAGCAAGCGGACAGGGGGCGCGAACACTGAAGCTTTCTTT. This translates into CASSKRTGGANTEAFF.

This clone was observed a handful of times. This chain links TRBV2 with TRBJ2-5; tentative D call: TRBD2 (5 bases). Trimming removed 7 bases from V and 4 bases from J, with 16 bases in between. This CDR3 is 14 amino acids long. From germline, CDR1 is SNHLY and CDR2 FYNNEI. Here the CDR3 reads CASTRDPGSETQYF. The DNA of the CDR3 is TGTGCCAGCACCCGGGATCCCGGGTCAGAGACCCAGTACTTC. The variable domain in full, completed from reference TRBV2 and TRBJ2-5, reads EPEVTQTPSHQVTQMGQEVILRCVPISNHLYFYWYRQILGQKVEFLVSFYNNEISEKSEIFDDQFSVERPDGSNFTLKIRSTKLEDSAMYFCASTRDPGSETQYFGPGTRLLVL.

This clone was picked up one time. The chain uses TRBV19 and TRBJ2-7; a weak D match, TRBD1 (6 bases). Per germline, CDR1 LNHDA and CDR2 SQIVND (reference sequence). This CDR3 has 14 residues. Trimming stripped 4 bases from V and 2 bases from J, with 12 bases between. The CDR3 sequence: CASSTPGQTYEQYF. The CDR3, as DNA: TGTGCCAGTAGTACCCCAGGACAGACCTACGAGCAGTACTTC. The variable domain in full, with the rest retrieved from reference TRBV19 and TRBJ2-7, is DGGITQSPKYLFRKEGQNVTLSCEQNLNHDAMYWYRQDPGQGLRLIYYSQIVNDFQKGDIAEGYSVSREKKESFPLTVTSAQKNPTAFYLCASSTPGQTYEQYFGPGTRLTVT.

There are a few counts of this clone. This chain connects TRBV5-1 to TRBJ2-1; D is unclear. Trimming stripped 1 base from V and 8 bases from J, with 13 bases between. The CDR3 covers 14 residues. Germline V lookup: CDR1 SGHRS, CDR2 YFSETQ. The CDR3 DNA reads as TGCGCCAGCAGCTTGAATCCAGCTGCCGATGAGCAGTTCTTC. This encodes CASSLNPAADEQFF.

This rearrangement joins TRBV2 to TRBJ1-2; D uncertain. This CDR3 spans 15 amino acids. Per the germline V gene, CDR1 is SNHLY and CDR2 is FYNNEI. Between the trimmed V and J ends, which lost 1 base and 4 bases, there was a span of 13 bases. The CDR3 region has the DNA TGTGCCAGCAGTGAAGGAGGCAGACGGGTCTATGGCTACACCTTC. Translating gives CASSEGGRRVYGYTF.

This clone was found a few times. The chain couples TRBV7-6 to TRBJ2-5; the match to TRBD2 covers 9 bases. Trimming cost V 3 bases and J 0 bases; bases outside gene matches: 2. The CDR3 has 15 residues. Germline V gene sequence: CDR1 SGHVS, CDR2 FNYEAQ. The CDR3 is CASSFAGGHQETQYF. In DNA, the CDR3 is TGTGCCAGCAGCTTCGCGGGGGGGCACCAAGAGACCCAGTACTTC.